These T cell receptor beta chains were read from a single sample in a study of T cell responses to AZD1222 COVID-19 vaccine. The repertoire was sequenced with immunoSEQ multiplex PCR; TCRdb's copy has only in-frame clones and lacks some. The sample holds some 130,000 clones, 88% seen once. The sample in question was peripheral blood, obtained on day 0 of MenACWY control vaccination. The receptors stem from an adult in good health. The CDR3 runs from the conserved cysteine through the conserved F or W. The order of the fields is V gene, D gene, J gene, clone size, CDR3 protein, CDR3 DNA. D genes are given only for firm matches. The size of a clone is reported for some rows only, either as once, few or many, or as a class for expanded clones.

>TRBV9|NA|TRBJ2-3|NA
CASSEGVTGNTQYF
TGTGCCAGCAGCGAGGGGGTAACGGGGAATACGCAGTATTTT
>TRBV30|NA|TRBJ2-1|NA
CAWSVRTNEQFF
TGTGCCTGGAGTGTTCGGACCAATGAGCAGTTCTTC
>TRBV6-2/TRBV6-3|NA|TRBJ1-2|NA
CASSFPGDYGYTF
TGTGCCAGCAGTTTCCCCGGGGACTATGGCTACACCTTC
>TRBV5-1|TRBD2|TRBJ2-3|NA
CASSPNRLAGGDTQYF
TGCGCCAGCAGCCCCAACAGACTAGCGGGAGGGGATACGCAGTATTTT
>TRBV7-9|NA|TRBJ1-1|NA
CASSYNLAEAFF
TGTGCCAGCAGCTACAATTTGGCTGAAGCTTTCTTT
>TRBV4-1|TRBD2|TRBJ2-5|NA
CASSPPGTSGPKTQYF
TGCGCCAGCAGCCCGCCTGGGACTAGCGGCCCTAAGACCCAGTACTTC
>TRBV11-2|NA|TRBJ1-4|NA
CASSKTATNEKLFF
TGTGCCAGCAGTAAAACAGCAACTAATGAAAAACTGTTTTTT
>TRBV28|NA|TRBJ1-2|NA
CASSPIYGYTF
TGTGCCAGCAGCCCCATTTATGGCTACACCTTC
>TRBV10-3|NA|TRBJ1-2|NA
CAIREGSLNYGYTF
TGTGCCATCAGGGAGGGCAGCCTTAACTATGGCTACACCTTC
>TRBV12-3/TRBV12-4|NA|TRBJ1-2|NA
CASRRTLYGYTF
TGTGCCAGCAGACGGACTCTTTATGGCTACACCTTC
>TRBV5-1|NA|TRBJ2-2|NA
CASSYLENTGELFF
TGCGCCAGCAGCTACCTAGAGAACACCGGGGAGCTGTTTTTT
>TRBV11-1|NA|TRBJ2-2|NA
CASSLGAGNTGELFF
TGTGCCAGCAGCTTAGGTGCCGGCAACACCGGGGAGCTGTTTTTT
>TRBV6-5|TRBD1|TRBJ1-5|NA
CAGGTATFNQPQHF
TGTGCCGGAGGGACAGCTACTTTCAATCAGCCCCAGCATTTT
>TRBV2|TRBD2|TRBJ2-7|once
CASSGLAGVSEQYF
TGTGCCAGCAGTGGACTAGCGGGAGTCTCCGAGCAGTACTTC
>TRBV15|TRBD1|TRBJ1-1|once
CATQRDRGTEAFF
TGTGCCACCCAAAGGGACAGGGGTACTGAAGCTTTCTTT
>TRBV18|NA|TRBJ2-7|NA
CASSPGHPSSYEQYF
TGTGCCAGCTCACCTGGACACCCGAGCTCCTACGAGCAGTACTTC
>TRBV5-1|TRBD2|TRBJ2-1|NA
CASSLASGIYNEQFF
TGCGCCAGCAGCTTGGCTAGCGGGATCTACAATGAGCAGTTCTTC
>TRBV30|NA|TRBJ1-6|few
CARQEGHNSPLHF
TGTGCGAGACAGGAGGGCCATAATTCACCCCTCCACTTT
>TRBV5-1|NA|TRBJ2-1|NA
CASSPNQGNEQFF
TGCGCCAGCAGCCCGAACCAGGGAAATGAGCAGTTCTTC
>TRBV28|TRBD1|TRBJ1-1|NA
CASSLGQGKAFF
TGTGCCAGCAGTCTTGGACAGGGTAAGGCTTTCTTT
>TRBV5-4|NA|TRBJ2-2|NA
CASSTGEDTGELFF
TGTGCCAGCAGCACAGGGGAGGACACCGGGGAGCTGTTTTTT
>TRBV28|NA|TRBJ1-5|NA
CASSLRGRVYQPQHF
TGTGCCAGCAGTTTGCGCGGCAGGGTTTATCAGCCCCAGCATTTT
>TRBV5-4|TRBD1|TRBJ2-2|NA
CASSPWTGGRTGELFF
TGTGCCAGCAGCCCCTGGACAGGGGGCCGCACCGGGGAGCTGTTTTTT
>TRBV6-4|NA|TRBJ2-1|NA
CASSDLAFSGEQFF
TGTGCCAGCAGTGACCTCGCCTTCAGTGGTGAGCAGTTCTTC
>TRBV19|TRBD2|TRBJ2-7|NA
CASSAAGFSYEQYF
TGTGCCAGTAGTGCAGCGGGATTTTCCTACGAGCAGTACTTC
>TRBV2|NA|TRBJ2-3|NA
CASSSRGLHYTDTQYF
TGTGCCAGCAGTTCCAGGGGCCTCCACTACACAGATACGCAGTATTTT
>TRBV7-8|TRBD2|TRBJ2-2|NA
CASSLGLARVTGELFF
TGTGCCAGCAGCTTAGGACTAGCTAGGGTCACCGGGGAGCTGTTTTTT
>TRBV19|NA|TRBJ1-1|many
CASSLPARNTEAFF
TGTGCCAGTAGTCTTCCAGCAAGGAACACTGAAGCTTTCTTT